Listed below are T cell receptor beta chains from one sample, sequenced in a study of T cell responses to AZD1222 COVID-19 vaccine. TCRdb's table, derived via immunoSEQ multiplex PCR, lists solely in-frame clones and lacks some. The sample holds about 110,000 clones; more than 85% are singletons and the top ten take 1% to 1.5%. The material sequenced was peripheral blood, taken on day 0 of AZD1222 vaccination. These receptors were taken from an adult in good health. CDR3s include the opening cysteine and the closing phenylalanine or tryptophan. A D gene is named only where the DNA matches it firmly. Not every row has a clone size; where given, it reads once, few, many or a size class.

size	V	D	J	CDR3	DNA
-	TRBV27	-	TRBJ2-2	CASSLYGASELFF	TGTGCCAGCAGTTTATATGGGGCCTCGGAGCTGTTTTTT
-	TRBV3-1/TRBV3-2	-	TRBJ1-1	CASSQPPGPEAFF	TGTGCCAGCAGCCAACCACCAGGGCCTGAAGCTTTCTTT
-	TRBV6-2/TRBV6-3	-	TRBJ1-5	CASSHIANQPQHF	TGTGCCAGCAGTCACATCGCCAATCAGCCCCAGCATTTT
few	TRBV7-3	-	TRBJ1-2	CASSPGGFNYGYTF	TGTGCCAGCAGCCCCGGAGGGTTTAACTATGGCTACACCTTC
-	TRBV19	-	TRBJ2-6	CASRVQLGAGANVLTF	TGTGCCAGTAGGGTCCAGTTGGGGGCTGGGGCCAACGTCCTGACTTTC
-	TRBV24-1	-	TRBJ2-1	CATSDRSNNEQFF	TGTGCCACCAGTGACCGGTCCAACAATGAGCAGTTCTTC
-	TRBV7-2	-	TRBJ2-5	CASSSGETQYF	TGTGCCAGCAGCTCAGGGGAGACCCAGTACTTC
-	TRBV3-1/TRBV3-2	TRBD2	TRBJ2-2	CASSSPLAGGTGELFF	TGTGCCAGCAGCTCACCCCTAGCGGGAGGCACCGGGGAGCTGTTTTTT
few	TRBV19	-	TRBJ1-3	CASSMRRYSGNTIYF	TGTGCCAGTAGTATGCGTCGGTACTCTGGAAACACCATATATTTT
-	TRBV29-1	TRBD1	TRBJ2-3	CSARTGESTDTQYF	TGCAGCGCACGGACAGGGGAGAGCACAGATACGCAGTATTTT
-	TRBV5-5	TRBD1	TRBJ2-1	CASRKGQGEVYEQFF	TGTGCCAGCAGGAAAGGACAGGGGGAAGTCTATGAGCAGTTCTTC
few	TRBV5-1	-	TRBJ2-5	CASSLAGETQYF	TGCGCCAGCAGCTTGGCCGGAGAGACCCAGTACTTC
-	TRBV7-8	-	TRBJ1-1	CASSLALRGEAFF	TGTGCCAGCAGCTTAGCGCTGAGGGGTGAAGCTTTCTTT
-	TRBV28	TRBD1	TRBJ1-2	CASSYRGMSYGYTF	TGTGCCAGCAGCTACAGGGGTATGTCCTATGGCTACACCTTC
-	TRBV5-1	TRBD1	TRBJ1-2	CASSLDRGLTF	TGCGCCAGCAGCTTGGACAGGGGGCTCACCTTC
-	TRBV7-8	TRBD2	TRBJ2-3	CASSLGFWSGRDTDTQYF	TGTGCCAGCAGCTTAGGGTTTTGGAGCGGGAGGGATACAGATACGCAGTATTTT
-	TRBV6-2/TRBV6-3	TRBD1	TRBJ2-3	CASSYSLQGTDTQYF	TGTGCCAGCAGTTACTCGTTACAGGGGACAGATACGCAGTATTTT
-	TRBV28	-	TRBJ1-5	CASSLISAVNQPQHF	TGTGCCAGCAGTTTAATTTCGGCAGTCAATCAGCCCCAGCATTTT
-	TRBV7-9	-	TRBJ1-1	CASSLGQGNTEAFF	TGTGCCAGCAGCTTAGGCCAGGGGAACACTGAAGCTTTCTTT
-	TRBV29-1	-	TRBJ1-1	CSVEDLEVYTEAFF	TGCAGCGTTGAAGATCTGGAGGTTTACACTGAAGCTTTCTTT
-	TRBV18	-	TRBJ2-1	CASSPDRSSYNEQFF	TGTGCCAGCTCACCAGACAGGAGCTCCTACAATGAGCAGTTCTTC
-	TRBV11-2	TRBD1	TRBJ2-7	CASSLVGGGQGSNEQYF	TGTGCCAGCAGCTTAGTTGGCGGGGGACAGGGGAGTAACGAGCAGTACTTC
-	TRBV27	TRBD2	TRBJ2-3	CASNSYTSGGTDTQYF	TGTGCCAGCAACTCTTACACTAGCGGGGGGACAGATACGCAGTATTTT
-	TRBV7-8	-	TRBJ1-1	CASSAKQGGTEAFF	TGTGCCAGCAGCGCAAAACAGGGCGGCACTGAAGCTTTCTTT
-	TRBV30	-	TRBJ1-4	CAWRASEKLFF	TGTGCCTGGAGGGCCAGTGAAAAACTGTTTTTT
-	TRBV2	-	TRBJ1-5	CASSGGYGNQPQHF	TGTGCCAGCAGTGGGGGGTATGGCAATCAGCCCCAGCATTTT
-	TRBV28	-	TRBJ2-5	CASRHWTESQETQYF	TGTGCCAGCAGACACTGGACAGAATCTCAAGAGACCCAGTACTTC
-	TRBV18	TRBD1	TRBJ2-7	CASSPFEGQSSYEQYF	TGTGCCAGCTCACCTTTTGAGGGACAGAGCTCCTACGAGCAGTACTTC
-	TRBV28	TRBD1	TRBJ1-1	CASSINRGSTFF	TGTGCCAGCAGTATAAACAGGGGGTCAACTTTCTTT
-	TRBV4-3	-	TRBJ1-5	CASSQRSNQPQHF	TGCGCCAGCAGCCAAAGGTCTAATCAGCCCCAGCATTTT
-	TRBV14	TRBD2	TRBJ2-1	CASSQAPGLAANEQFF	TGTGCCAGCAGCCAAGCACCGGGACTAGCGGCCAATGAGCAGTTCTTC
-	TRBV12-5	-	TRBJ2-7	CASAQDSLYEQYF	TGTGCTAGTGCCCAAGACAGTCTCTACGAGCAGTACTTC
-	TRBV11-3	-	TRBJ1-6	CASSLGGGVRSPLHF	TGTGCCAGCAGCTTAGGGGGAGGGGTGAGGTCACCCCTCCACTTT
few	TRBV7-9	TRBD1	TRBJ1-4	CASSVGQGSTNEKLFF	TGTGCCAGCAGCGTCGGACAGGGCTCAACTAATGAAAAACTGTTTTTT
-	TRBV9	TRBD1	TRBJ2-3	CASSVGGQPQDTQYF	TGTGCCAGCAGCGTAGGGGGACAGCCTCAAGATACGCAGTATTTT
-	TRBV29-1	-	TRBJ1-5	CSVEPGGNQPQHF	TGCAGCGTTGAACCGGGGGGGAATCAGCCCCAGCATTTT
-	TRBV7-2	TRBD2	TRBJ2-5	CASSLFSAGGGVGTQYF	TGTGCCAGCAGCTTATTTTCAGCCGGCGGGGGGGTTGGGACCCAGTACTTC
-	TRBV7-3	TRBD1	TRBJ2-3	CASSQGATDTQYF	TGTGCCAGCAGTCAGGGGGCCACAGATACGCAGTATTTT
-	TRBV5-1	-	TRBJ2-7	CASSLIGGGQNEQYF	TGCGCCAGCAGCTTGATTGGAGGGGGCCAGAACGAGCAGTACTTC
-	TRBV3-1/TRBV3-2	-	TRBJ2-3	CATKTGGTDTQYF	TGTGCCACCAAGACCGGGGGAACAGATACGCAGTATTTT
-	TRBV6-5	TRBD1	TRBJ1-1	CASSYAGGFTEAFF	TGTGCCAGCAGTTACGCAGGGGGCTTTACTGAAGCTTTCTTT
-	TRBV27	TRBD1	TRBJ1-6	CASSLIGDRNNSPLHF	TGTGCCAGCAGTCTAATCGGGGACAGAAATAATTCACCCCTCCACTTT
-	TRBV11-3	TRBD2	TRBJ2-1	CASSSPPERGSYNEQFF	TGTGCCAGCAGCTCACCCCCCGAGCGGGGATCCTACAATGAGCAGTTCTTC
-	TRBV15	-	TRBJ2-7	CATSRAGLPYEQYF	TGTGCCACCAGCAGAGCGGGACTCCCCTACGAGCAGTACTTC
-	TRBV19	-	TRBJ1-5	CASSQWSGVLGNQPQHF	TGTGCCAGTAGTCAGTGGTCGGGGGTGTTAGGCAATCAGCCCCAGCATTTT
-	TRBV7-3	-	TRBJ2-3	CASSLTTSGIPTDTQYF	TGTGCCAGCAGCTTAACTACATCGGGGATACCCACAGATACGCAGTATTTT
-	TRBV6-2/TRBV6-3	-	TRBJ1-2	CASSQDSGPRGYTF	TGTGCCAGCAGTCAGGACAGCGGCCCTAGGGGCTACACCTTC
-	TRBV7-3	-	TRBJ2-3	CASSSNTDTQYF	TGTGCCAGCAGCTCAAACACAGATACGCAGTATTTT
-	TRBV6-6	TRBD2	TRBJ2-1	CASRPGLGFHEQFF	TGTGCCAGCAGGCCGGGACTAGGGTTCCATGAGCAGTTCTTC
-	TRBV2	-	TRBJ1-4	CASSSGLGYEKLFF	TGTGCCAGCAGTTCGGGCCTGGGGTATGAAAAACTGTTTTTT